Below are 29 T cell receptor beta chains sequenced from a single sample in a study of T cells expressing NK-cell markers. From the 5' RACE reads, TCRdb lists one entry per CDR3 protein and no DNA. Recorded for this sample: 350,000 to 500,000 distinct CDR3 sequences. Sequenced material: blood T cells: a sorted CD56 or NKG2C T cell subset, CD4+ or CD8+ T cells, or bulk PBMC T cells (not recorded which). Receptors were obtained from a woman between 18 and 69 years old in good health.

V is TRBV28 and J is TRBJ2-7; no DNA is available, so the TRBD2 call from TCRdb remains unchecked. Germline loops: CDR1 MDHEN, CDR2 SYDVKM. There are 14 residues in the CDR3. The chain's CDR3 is CASSPSRSAYEQYF.

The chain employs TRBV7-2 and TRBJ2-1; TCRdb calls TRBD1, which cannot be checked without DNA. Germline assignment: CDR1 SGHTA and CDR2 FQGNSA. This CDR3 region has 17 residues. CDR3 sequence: CASSRQIGGSSYNEQFF.

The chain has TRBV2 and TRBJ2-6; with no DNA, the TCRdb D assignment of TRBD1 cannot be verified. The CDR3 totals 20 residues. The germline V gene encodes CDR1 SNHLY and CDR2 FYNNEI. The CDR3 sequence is CASSAPGVGASGSGANVLTF.

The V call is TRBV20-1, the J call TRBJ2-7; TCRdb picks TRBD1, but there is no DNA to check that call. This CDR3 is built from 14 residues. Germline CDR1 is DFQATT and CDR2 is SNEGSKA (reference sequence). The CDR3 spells CSVADPLRGYEQYF.

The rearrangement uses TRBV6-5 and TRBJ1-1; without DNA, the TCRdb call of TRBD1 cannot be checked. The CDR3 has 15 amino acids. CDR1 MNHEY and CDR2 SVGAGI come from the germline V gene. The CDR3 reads CASSYLWGNRAEAFF.

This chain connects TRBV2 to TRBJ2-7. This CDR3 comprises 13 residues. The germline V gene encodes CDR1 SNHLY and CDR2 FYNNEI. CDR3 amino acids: CASSGNYIYEQYF.

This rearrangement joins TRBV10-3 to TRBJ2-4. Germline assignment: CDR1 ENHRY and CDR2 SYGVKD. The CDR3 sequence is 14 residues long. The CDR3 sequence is CAISAGLAKNIQYF.

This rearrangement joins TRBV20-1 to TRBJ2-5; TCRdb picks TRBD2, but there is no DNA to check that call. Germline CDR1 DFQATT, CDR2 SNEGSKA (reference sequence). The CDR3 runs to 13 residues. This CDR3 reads CSASPGPGETQYF.

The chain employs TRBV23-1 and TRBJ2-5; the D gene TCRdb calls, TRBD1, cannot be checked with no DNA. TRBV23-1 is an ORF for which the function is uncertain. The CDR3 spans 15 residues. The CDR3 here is CASSQSPQLQETQYF.

The CDR3 reads CASSTPDRRAITGELFF. The rearrangement uses TRBV9 and TRBJ2-2; TCRdb's D gene call, TRBD1, goes unchecked for lack of DNA. The CDR3 contains 17 residues. Germline V gene data show CDR1 as SGDLS and CDR2 as YYNGEE.

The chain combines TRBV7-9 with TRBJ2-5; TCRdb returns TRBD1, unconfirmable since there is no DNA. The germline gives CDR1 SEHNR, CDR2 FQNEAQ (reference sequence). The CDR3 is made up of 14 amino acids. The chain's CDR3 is CASSNGGSQKTQYF.

CDR3: CASTYRGTDTQYF. V usage is TRBV12-3 or TRBV12-4 and J usage is TRBJ2-3. This CDR3 is 13 amino acids long.

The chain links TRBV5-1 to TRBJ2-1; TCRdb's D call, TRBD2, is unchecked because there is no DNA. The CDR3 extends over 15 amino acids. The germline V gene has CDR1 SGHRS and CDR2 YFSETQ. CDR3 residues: CASSLASGAYNEQFF.

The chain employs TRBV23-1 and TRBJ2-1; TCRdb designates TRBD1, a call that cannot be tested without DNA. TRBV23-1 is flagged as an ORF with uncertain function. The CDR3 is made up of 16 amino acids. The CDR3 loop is CASSQSPGVSYNEQFF.

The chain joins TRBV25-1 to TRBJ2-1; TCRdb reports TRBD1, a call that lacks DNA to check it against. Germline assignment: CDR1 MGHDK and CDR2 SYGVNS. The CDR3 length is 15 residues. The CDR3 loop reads CASSEFQGALNEQFF.

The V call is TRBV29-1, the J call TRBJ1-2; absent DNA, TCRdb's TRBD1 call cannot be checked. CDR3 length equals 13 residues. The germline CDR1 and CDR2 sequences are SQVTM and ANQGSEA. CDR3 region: CSAAGRGDYGYTF.

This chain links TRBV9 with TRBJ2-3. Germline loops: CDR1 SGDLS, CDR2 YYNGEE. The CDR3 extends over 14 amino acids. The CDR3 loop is CASSADLYTDTQYF.

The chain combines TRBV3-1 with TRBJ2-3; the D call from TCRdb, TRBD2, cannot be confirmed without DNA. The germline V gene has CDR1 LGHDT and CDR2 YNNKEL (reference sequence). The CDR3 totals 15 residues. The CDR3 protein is CASSPRGRVTDTQYF.

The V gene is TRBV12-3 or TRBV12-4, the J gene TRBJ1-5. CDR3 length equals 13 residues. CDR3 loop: CASSFTGNQPQHF.

The chain's CDR3 is CASSLGLTYYEQYF. The chain has TRBV7-2 and TRBJ2-7. This CDR3 spans 14 amino acids. Germline V gives CDR1 SGHTA, CDR2 FQGNSA.

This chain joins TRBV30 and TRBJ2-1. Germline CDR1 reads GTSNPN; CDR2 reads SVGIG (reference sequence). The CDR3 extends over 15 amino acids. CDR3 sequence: CAWSPAGASYNEQFF.

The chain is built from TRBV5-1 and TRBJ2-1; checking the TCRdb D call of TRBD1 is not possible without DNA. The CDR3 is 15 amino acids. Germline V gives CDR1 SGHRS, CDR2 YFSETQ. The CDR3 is CASSSEIRENNEQFF. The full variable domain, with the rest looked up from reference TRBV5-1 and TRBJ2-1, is KAGVTQTPRYLIKTRGQQVTLSCSPISGHRSVSWYQQTPGQGLQFLFEYFSETQRNKGNFPGRFSGRQFSNSRSEMNVSTLELGDSALYLCASSSEIRENNEQFFGPGTRLTVL.

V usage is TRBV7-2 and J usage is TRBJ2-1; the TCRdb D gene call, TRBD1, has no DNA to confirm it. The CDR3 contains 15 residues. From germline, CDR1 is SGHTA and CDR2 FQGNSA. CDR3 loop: CASSPWTFPVDEQFF.

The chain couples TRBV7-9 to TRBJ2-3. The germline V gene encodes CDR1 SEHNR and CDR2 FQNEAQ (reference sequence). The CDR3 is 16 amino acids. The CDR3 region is CASSLLGSRTTDTQYF.

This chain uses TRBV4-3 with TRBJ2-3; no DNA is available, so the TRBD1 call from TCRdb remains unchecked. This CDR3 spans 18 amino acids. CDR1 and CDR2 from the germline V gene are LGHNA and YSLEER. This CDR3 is CASRSGTGRISSTDTQYF.

The CDR3 spells CASSWAGGGETQYF. The rearrangement links TRBV6-5 to TRBJ2-5; TCRdb selects TRBD2, and the lack of DNA leaves this call unchecked. Germline-derived CDR1 and CDR2 are MNHEY and SVGAGI. This CDR3 region has 14 residues.

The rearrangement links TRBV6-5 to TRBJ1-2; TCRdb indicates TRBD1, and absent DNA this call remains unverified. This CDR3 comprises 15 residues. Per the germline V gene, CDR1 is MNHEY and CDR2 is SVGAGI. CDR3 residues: CASSFLGAGADGYTF.

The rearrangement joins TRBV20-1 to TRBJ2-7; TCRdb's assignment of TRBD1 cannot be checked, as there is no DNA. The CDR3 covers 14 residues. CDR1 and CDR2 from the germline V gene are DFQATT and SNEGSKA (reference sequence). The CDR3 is CSPGPTGGKGEQYF.

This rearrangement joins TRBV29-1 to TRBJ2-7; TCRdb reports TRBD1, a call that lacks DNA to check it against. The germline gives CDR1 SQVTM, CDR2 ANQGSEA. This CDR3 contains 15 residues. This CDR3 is CSVEEVGASSYEQYF.